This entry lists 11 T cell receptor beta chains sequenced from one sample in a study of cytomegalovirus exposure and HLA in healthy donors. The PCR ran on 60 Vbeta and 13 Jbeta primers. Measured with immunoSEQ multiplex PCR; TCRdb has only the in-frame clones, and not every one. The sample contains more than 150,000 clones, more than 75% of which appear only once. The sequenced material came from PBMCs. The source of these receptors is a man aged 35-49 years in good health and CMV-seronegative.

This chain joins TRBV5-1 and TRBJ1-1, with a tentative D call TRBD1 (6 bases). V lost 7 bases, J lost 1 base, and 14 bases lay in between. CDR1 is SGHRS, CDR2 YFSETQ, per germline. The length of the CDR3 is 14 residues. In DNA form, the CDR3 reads TGCGCCAGCGGAAAACAGACAGGGAACACTGAAGCTTTCTTT. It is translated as CASGKQTGNTEAFF.

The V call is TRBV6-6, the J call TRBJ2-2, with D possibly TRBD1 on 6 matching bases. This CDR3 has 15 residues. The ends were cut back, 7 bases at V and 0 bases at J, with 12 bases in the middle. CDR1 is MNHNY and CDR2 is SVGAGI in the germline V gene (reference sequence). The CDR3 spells CASTLDSANTGELFF. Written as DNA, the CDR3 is TGTGCCAGCACTTTGGACAGCGCGAACACCGGGGAGCTGTTTTTT.

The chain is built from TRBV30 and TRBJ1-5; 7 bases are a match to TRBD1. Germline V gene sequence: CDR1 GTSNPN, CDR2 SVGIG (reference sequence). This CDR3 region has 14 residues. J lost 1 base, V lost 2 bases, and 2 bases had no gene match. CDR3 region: CAWSRGLSNQPQHF. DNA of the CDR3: TGTGCCTGGAGTAGGGGGCTAAGCAATCAGCCCCAGCATTTT.

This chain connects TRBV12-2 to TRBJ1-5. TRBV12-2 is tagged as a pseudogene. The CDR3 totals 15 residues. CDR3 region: CAKKWGGANNQPQHF. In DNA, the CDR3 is TGTGCAAAGAAGTGGGGGGGCGCGAACAATCAGCCCCAGCATTTT.

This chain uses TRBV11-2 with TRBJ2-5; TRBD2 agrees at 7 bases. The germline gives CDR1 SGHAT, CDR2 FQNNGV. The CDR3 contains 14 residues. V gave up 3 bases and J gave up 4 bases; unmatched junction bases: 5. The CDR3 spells CASSFGGRGETQYF. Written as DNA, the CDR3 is TGTGCCAGCAGCTTTGGCGGGAGAGGAGAGACCCAGTACTTC. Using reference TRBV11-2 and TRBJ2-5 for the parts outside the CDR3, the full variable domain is EAGVAQSPRYKIIEKRQSVAFWCNPISGHATLYWYQQILGQGPKLLIQFQNNGVVDDSQLPKDRFSAERLKGVDSTLKIQPAKLEDSAVYLCASSFGGRGETQYFGPGTRLLVL.

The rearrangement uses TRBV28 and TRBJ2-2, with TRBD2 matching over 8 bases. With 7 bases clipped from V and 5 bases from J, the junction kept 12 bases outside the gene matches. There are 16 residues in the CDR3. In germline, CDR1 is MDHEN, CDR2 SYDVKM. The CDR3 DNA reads TGTGCCAGCACCATATCCCTTAGCGGGATAACCGGGGAGCTGTTTTTT. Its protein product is CASTISLSGITGELFF.

CDR3 amino acids: CAISESSQAIYGYTF. CDR3 sequence (DNA): TGTGCCATCAGTGAGTCGTCACAGGCGATCTATGGCTACACCTTC. The chain uses TRBV10-3 and TRBJ1-2, with TRBD1 as a possible D gene (5 bases). V was cut by 0 bases and J by 4 bases, with 12 bases left in between. The CDR3 runs 15 residues. Germline CDR1 and CDR2: ENHRY and SYGVKD.

DNA for the CDR3: TGTGCCAGCAGGGCCGACAGGGGTTTAGCTGAAGCTTTCTTT. This translates into CASRADRGLAEAFF. The chain carries TRBV6-5 and TRBJ1-1; 8 bases agree with TRBD1. CDR3 length: 14 amino acids. After removal of 6 bases from V and 6 bases from J, the junction contained 9 bases not matched to a gene. The germline gives CDR1 MNHEY, CDR2 SVGAGI.

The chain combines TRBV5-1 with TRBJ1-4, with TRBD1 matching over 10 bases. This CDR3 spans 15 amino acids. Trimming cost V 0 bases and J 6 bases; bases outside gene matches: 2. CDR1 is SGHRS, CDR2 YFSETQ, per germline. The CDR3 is CASSLEGTGDEKLFF. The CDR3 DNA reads TGCGCCAGCAGCTTGGAAGGGACAGGGGATGAAAAACTGTTTTTT. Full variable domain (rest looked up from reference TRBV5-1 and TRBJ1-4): KAGVTQTPRYLIKTRGQQVTLSCSPISGHRSVSWYQQTPGQGLQFLFEYFSETQRNKGNFPGRFSGRQFSNSRSEMNVSTLELGDSALYLCASSLEGTGDEKLFFGSGTQLSVL.

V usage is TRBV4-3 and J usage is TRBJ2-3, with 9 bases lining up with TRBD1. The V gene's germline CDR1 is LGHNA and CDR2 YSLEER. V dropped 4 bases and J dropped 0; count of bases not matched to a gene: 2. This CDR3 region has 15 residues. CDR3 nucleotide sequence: TGCGCCAGCAGCCCCGGGACAGGGAGCACAGATACGCAGTATTTT. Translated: CASSPGTGSTDTQYF.

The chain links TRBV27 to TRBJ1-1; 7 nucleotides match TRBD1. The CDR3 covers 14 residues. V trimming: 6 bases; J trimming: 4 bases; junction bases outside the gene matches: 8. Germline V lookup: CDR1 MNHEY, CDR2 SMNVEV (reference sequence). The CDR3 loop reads CASRGTGAVTEAFF. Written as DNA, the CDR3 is TGTGCCAGCAGGGGCACAGGGGCGGTCACTGAAGCTTTCTTT.